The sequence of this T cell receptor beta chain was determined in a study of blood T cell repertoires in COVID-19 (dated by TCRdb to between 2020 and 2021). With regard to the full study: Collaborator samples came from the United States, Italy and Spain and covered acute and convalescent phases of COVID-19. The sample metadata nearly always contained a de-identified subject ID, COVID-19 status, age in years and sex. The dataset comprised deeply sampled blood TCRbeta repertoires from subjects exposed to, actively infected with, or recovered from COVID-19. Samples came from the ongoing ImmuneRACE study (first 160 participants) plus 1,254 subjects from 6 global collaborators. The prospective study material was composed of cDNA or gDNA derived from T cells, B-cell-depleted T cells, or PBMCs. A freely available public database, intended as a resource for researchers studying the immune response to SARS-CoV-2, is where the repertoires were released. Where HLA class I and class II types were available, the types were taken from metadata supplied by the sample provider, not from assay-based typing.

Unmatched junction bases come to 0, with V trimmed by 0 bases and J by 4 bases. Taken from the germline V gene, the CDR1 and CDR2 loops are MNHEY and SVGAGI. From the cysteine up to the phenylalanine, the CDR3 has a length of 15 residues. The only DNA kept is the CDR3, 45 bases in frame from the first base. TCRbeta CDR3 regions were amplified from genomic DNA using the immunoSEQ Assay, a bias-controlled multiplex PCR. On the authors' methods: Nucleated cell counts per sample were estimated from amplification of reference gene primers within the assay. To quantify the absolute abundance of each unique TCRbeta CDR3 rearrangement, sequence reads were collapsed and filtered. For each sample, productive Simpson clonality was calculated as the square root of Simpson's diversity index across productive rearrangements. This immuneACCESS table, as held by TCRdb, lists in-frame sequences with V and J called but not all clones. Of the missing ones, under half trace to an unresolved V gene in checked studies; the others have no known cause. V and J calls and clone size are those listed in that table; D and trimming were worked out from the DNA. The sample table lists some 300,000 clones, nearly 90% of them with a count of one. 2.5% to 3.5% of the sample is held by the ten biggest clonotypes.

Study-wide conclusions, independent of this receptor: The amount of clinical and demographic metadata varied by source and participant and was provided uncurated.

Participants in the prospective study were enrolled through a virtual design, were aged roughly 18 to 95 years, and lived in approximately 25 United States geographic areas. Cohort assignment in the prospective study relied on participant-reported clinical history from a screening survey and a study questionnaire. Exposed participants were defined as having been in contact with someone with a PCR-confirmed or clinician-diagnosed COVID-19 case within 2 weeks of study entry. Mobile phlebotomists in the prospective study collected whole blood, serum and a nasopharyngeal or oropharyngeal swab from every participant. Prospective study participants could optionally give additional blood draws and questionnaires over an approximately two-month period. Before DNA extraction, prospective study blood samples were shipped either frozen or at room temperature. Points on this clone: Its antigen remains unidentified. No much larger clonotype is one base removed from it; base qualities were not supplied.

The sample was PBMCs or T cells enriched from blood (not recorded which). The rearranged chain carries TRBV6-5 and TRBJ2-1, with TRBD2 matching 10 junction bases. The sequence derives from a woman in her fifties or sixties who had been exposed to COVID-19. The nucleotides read TGTGCCAGCAGTTACTCTAGCGGGGGGTACAATGAGCAGTTCTTC. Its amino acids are CASSYSSGGYNEQFF.